This T cell receptor beta chain was sequenced in a study of CD4+ T cells in melanoma (dated by TCRdb to between 2021 and 2024). For the study in its entirety: Neoantigen-specific CD4+ T cells in human melanoma were what the study investigated.

The library was generated by the immunoSEQ multiplex PCR assay. As stored in TCRdb, this immuneACCESS dataset retains in-frame rearrangements with V and J assigned. A fraction of the clones does not appear; measured against another copy, unresolved V genes explain less than half of the discrepancy, and the remainder lacks a known reason. For this sample there are roughly 52,000 clones; over 60% appear just once. Roughly 4.4% of the sample belongs to the ten largest clones. V is shortened by 4 bases, J by 6 bases, and the region joining them spans 10 bases. CDR1 and CDR2, looked up from the germline V gene, are SGDLS and YYNGEE. From cysteine to phenylalanine, the CDR3 is 13 amino acids long. The read is trimmed to its CDR3 DNA, 39 bases read in frame from base 1. Remarks on this clone: Its target antigen remains unknown. Qualities for individual bases were not recorded, and no much larger clone is one base off.

Patients with melanoma were used as donors. What the study reported, not specific to this receptor: Diverse differentiation states were reported to be shown by neoantigen-specific CD4+ T cells in melanoma. Neoantigen-specific CD4+ T cells were reported to be correlated with the function of CD8+ T cells, macrophages and B cells.

In this chain, TRBV9 is recombined with TRBJ2-2, with TRBD2 tentatively as D gene (6 bases match). The receptor's source is a human donor with melanoma. Sequenced material: tumor tissue. The bases are TGTGCCAGCAGCCCAGCGGGCGCCGGGGAGCTGTTTTTT. This gives the protein CASSPAGAGELFF.